This T cell receptor (beta chain) appears in the sequencing data of a study of cytomegalovirus exposure and HLA in healthy donors. Study findings and constraints: It was assumed in the presence/absence analyses that sequencing depth was roughly uniform across donors. What TCR beta sequences reportedly achieved was accurate prediction of HLA-A and HLA-B alleles in most subjects. It is likely that the observed cluster of highly shared sequence variants was a sequencing artifact.

On this clone itself: Its antigen is unknown.

The PCR used 60 Vbeta and 13 Jbeta primers. TCRdb's copy holds only in-frame clones and misses some; the assay was immunoSEQ multiplex PCR. The sample carries 100,000 to 150,000 clones, around 70% recorded once. Germline values: CDR1 ENHRY, CDR2 SYGVKD. This CDR3 is built from 14 residues. V shed 8 bases, J shed 0 bases, and the junction held 4 bases outside the gene matches. The material sequenced was PBMCs. This chain joins TRBV10-3 and TRBJ1-3, with 7 bases that match TRBD1. The source of this sequence is a male donor in good health and CMV-seronegative. CDR3 coding DNA: TGTGCCATCGGACAGGAGCTCTCTGGAAACACCATATATTTT. Protein sequence: CAIGQELSGNTIYF.